This passage covers 22 T cell receptor beta chains from one sample sequenced in a study of T cell clonality in common variable immunodeficiency. The data were produced by immunoSEQ multiplex PCR, yet TCRdb's version contains in-frame clones alone and is incomplete. The sample was found to contain approximately 34,000 clones, and every one recurs. Sequencing was done on a sample of peripheral blood mononuclear cells. These receptors all come from a person aged 18 to 70 in good health.

This clone was observed many times. The CDR3 extends 3 residues past the end of the read, so its final part is completed from the germline J gene. The chain links TRBV23-1 to TRBJ2-3, with 7 positions matching TRBD1. TRBV23-1 is an ORF, with its function uncertain. The J segment lost 5 bases and the V segment lost 2 bases, leaving 10 bases of the junction unmatched. This CDR3 is built from 16 residues. The CDR3 DNA, read in part, is TGCGCCAGCAGTCAACCCGACGACAGGGAGAGAGATACG. Its translation is CASSQPDDRERDT. The complete CDR3 sequence is CASSQPDDRERDTQYF.

A note on this clone: The read terminates 3 residues ahead of where the CDR3 ends, so the germline J gene completes it. The V call is TRBV11-2, the J call TRBJ2-1; 8 bases agree with TRBD1. This CDR3 has 15 amino acids. V was pared by 6 bases and J by 6 bases, with 10 bases of the junction left unmatched. The germline CDR1 and CDR2 sequences are SGHAT and FQNNGV. The CDR3 bases that were read are TGTGCCAGCAGGTTAATTTTCGGGACAGGCAATGAG. Translating it yields CASRLIFGTGNE. The full CDR3 protein reads CASRLIFGTGNEQFF.

About this clone itself: With the read ending 3 residues before the CDR3 end, the germline J gene is used to fill in that end. The chain recombines TRBV5-1 with TRBJ2-4; 8 positions match TRBD2. CDR1 and CDR2 (germline): SGHRS, YFSETQ. The length of the CDR3 is 14 residues. CDR3 DNA, as far as it was read: TGCGCCAGCAGCTTGACTAGCGGTCAAGAGACT. This codes for CASSLTSGQET. The whole CDR3 sequence reads CASSLTSGQETQYF. The whole variable domain, filled in from reference TRBV5-1 and TRBJ2-4, reads KAGVTQTPRYLIKTRGQQVTLSCSPISGHRSVSWYQQTPGQGLQFLFEYFSETQRNKGNFPGRFSGRQFSNSRSEMNVSTLELGDSALYLCASSLTSGQETQYFGAGTRLSVL.

This clone occurred a few times. CDR3 loop: CASSLRSFNEKAFF. Partial CDR3 DNA: TGTGCCAGCAGCTTAAGGTCTTTTAATGAAAAA. The chain links TRBV7-8 to TRBJ1-1, with unresolved D. The sequence runs out 3 residues before the end of the CDR3; the remainder is reconstructed from the germline J gene. Germline CDR1 reads SGHVS; CDR2 reads FQNEAQ. There are 14 residues in the CDR3.

This clone occurred many times. The sequenced fragment ends 3 residues before the CDR3 boundary, so the rest is inferred from the germline J gene. The chain couples TRBV19 to TRBJ2-7; D call uncertain. V lost 2 bases and J lost 0, with 5 bases in between. The germline gives CDR1 LNHDA, CDR2 SQIVND (reference sequence). The CDR3 spans 13 residues. CDR3 amino acids: CASSITYSYEQYF. CDR3 DNA, as far as it was read: TGTGCCAGTAGTATAACCTACTCCTACGAG. The whole variable domain, filled in from reference TRBV19 and TRBJ2-7, reads DGGITQSPKYLFRKEGQNVTLSCEQNLNHDAMYWYRQDPGQGLRLIYYSQIVNDFQKGDIAEGYSVSREKKESFPLTVTSAQKNPTAFYLCASSITYSYEQYFGPGTRLTVT.

In its sample, this clone was seen a few times. This chain's CDR3 is CASSLVGSGQGLYEQYF. The part of the CDR3 DNA that was read is TGCGCCAGCAGCTTGGTGGGGTCCGGACAGGGGTTGTACGAG. V usage is TRBV5-1 and J usage is TRBJ2-7; TRBD1 agrees at 9 bases. Read sequence stops 3 residues before the CDR3 end, and the germline J gene provides the missing end. The CDR3 covers 17 residues. CDR1 is SGHRS and CDR2 is YFSETQ in the germline V gene. V lost 0 bases to trimming and J lost 4 bases; unmatched junction nucleotides: 11.

This clone was seen ten or more times. The read ends 3 residues before the CDR3 terminus; that terminus is restored from the germline J gene. The gene calls are TRBV4-1 and TRBJ2-2, with D perhaps being TRBD1 or TRBD2 (6 bases each). The CDR3 has 14 residues. In germline, CDR1 is MGHRA, CDR2 YSYEKL. CDR3: CASSQDQGRERLFF. The DNA read from the CDR3 is TGCGCCAGCAGCCAAGATCAGGGGCGGGAAAGG.

To note about this clone: Read sequence stops 3 residues before the CDR3 end, and the germline J gene provides the missing end. The chain has TRBV7-3 and TRBJ1-1, with a tentative D call TRBD1 (6 bases). V shed 4 bases and J shed 3 bases, with 9 bases lying between them. The germline CDR1 and CDR2 sequences are SGHTA and FQGTGA. The CDR3 consists of 13 residues. CDR3 bases read: TGTGCCAGCAGCTCTGGACAGCACACTGAA. Its protein is CASSSGQHTE. From start to end, the CDR3 is CASSSGQHTEAFF.

This clone was seen a handful of times. The CDR3 end lies 3 residues beyond the end of the read and is filled in from the germline J gene. The rearrangement joins TRBV5-6 to TRBJ2-5, with D unclear. In germline, CDR1 is SGHDT, CDR2 YYEEEE. The CDR3 extends over 13 amino acids. Deletions cut 1 base from V and 5 bases from J, with 9 bases between. CDR3 amino acids: CASSLSTEETQYF. CDR3 DNA, as far as it was read: TGTGCCAGCAGCTTGAGTACAGAGGAGACC.

This clone was observed many times. The read terminates 3 residues ahead of where the CDR3 ends, so the germline J gene completes it. The chain joins TRBV13 to TRBJ2-3, with D perhaps TRBD2 (5 bases). CDR1 is PRHDT and CDR2 is FYEKMQ in the germline V gene (reference sequence). The CDR3 has 14 amino acids. The V gene lost 5 bases and the J gene lost 3 bases, with 12 bases spanning the gap. The covered CDR3 bases are TGTGCCAGCAGCACCCAACTAGGGACAGATACG. Amino acids: CASSTQLGTDT. The complete CDR3 protein is CASSTQLGTDTQYF. Full variable domain (missing parts from reference TRBV13 and TRBJ2-3): AAGVIQSPRHLIKEKRETATLKCYPIPRHDTVYWYQQGPGQDPQFLISFYEKMQSDKGSIPDRFSAQQFSDYHSELNMSSLELGDSALYFCASSTQLGTDTQYFGPGTRLTVL.

In the case of this clone: Sequencing ends 3 residues short of the CDR3 end; the germline J gene provides the rest. V is TRBV6-1 and J is TRBJ1-2; weak D call: TRBD1 (6 bases). Germline V gene lookup returns CDR1 MNHNS and CDR2 SASEGT. The CDR3 sequence is 15 residues long. The CDR3 reads CASSEAIRDKGDYTF. The sequenced CDR3 bases are TGTGCCAGCAGTGAAGCTATTAGGGACAAAGGGGAC.

To note about this clone: Read sequence stops 3 residues before the CDR3 end, and the germline J gene provides the missing end. The chain has TRBV7-6 and TRBJ2-5; D possibly corresponds to TRBD2 (7 bases). Germline V lookup: CDR1 SGHVS, CDR2 FNYEAQ. Trimming pared 1 base from V and 1 base from J, leaving 13 bases between. This CDR3 region has 16 residues. CDR3 bases read: TGTGCCAGCAGCTTAGTTTCCCGGGGGGCCCAAGAGACC. Encoded protein: CASSLVSRGAQET. The entire CDR3 protein is CASSLVSRGAQETQYF.

This clone turned up a few times. Read data end 3 residues before the CDR3 end; the end is taken from the germline J gene. This sequence joins TRBV18 and TRBJ1-1; 8 nucleotides align to TRBD1. Germline CDR1 is KGHSH and CDR2 is LQKENI. J lost 0 bases, V lost 2 bases, and 2 bases had no gene match. The CDR3 sequence is 15 residues long. CDR3 sequence: CASSPAGGMNTEAFF. Incomplete CDR3 DNA: TGTGCCAGCTCACCAGCAGGGGGCATGAACACTGAA.

This clone was counted at least ten times. Read sequence stops 3 residues before the CDR3 end, and the germline J gene provides the missing end. This chain connects TRBV29-1 to TRBJ2-3, with 9 bases aligning to TRBD2. CDR3 length equals 14 residues. Germline trimming cut 6 bases from V and 4 bases from J; bases unmatched to any gene: 8. CDR1 is SQVTM, CDR2 ANQGSEA, per germline. CDR3 DNA (partial): TGCAGCGTCCGGGCAATAGCGGGGGCAGATACG. Translation: CSVRAIAGADT. The full CDR3 reads CSVRAIAGADTQYF.

This clone has ten or more counts. The read falls 3 residues short of the CDR3 end, and the missing part is taken from the germline J gene. The chain recombines TRBV7-2 with TRBJ2-1, with 9 nucleotides matching TRBD2. The CDR3 length is 15 residues. With 2 bases clipped from V and 8 bases from J, the junction kept 7 bases outside the gene matches. Germline CDR1 reads SGHTA; CDR2 reads FQGNSA. CDR3 DNA, as far as it was read: TGTGCCAGCAGCTTACGTCGCGGGGGGGCGTATGAG. Amino acids: CASSLRRGGAYE. The whole CDR3 sequence is CASSLRRGGAYEQFF.

This clone was detected many times. From the germline J gene comes the end of the CDR3, since the read stops 3 residues before it. The chain is built from TRBV5-4 and TRBJ2-5; D perhaps matches TRBD2 (6 bases). Germline CDR1 is SGHNT and CDR2 is YYREEE (reference sequence). Trimming removed 0 bases from V and 2 bases from J, with 8 bases in between. The CDR3 is made up of 14 amino acids. The part of the CDR3 DNA that was read is TGTGCCAGCAGCTTGGAAAGCGGGCAAGAGACC. Translating gives CASSLESGQET. The entire CDR3 protein reads CASSLESGQETQYF.

This clone was recorded a few times. Read sequence stops 3 residues before the CDR3 end, and the germline J gene provides the missing end. The chain is built from TRBV20-1 and TRBJ2-7; tentative D call: TRBD2 (7 bases). Per the germline V gene, CDR1 is DFQATT and CDR2 is SNEGSKA (reference sequence). The CDR3 runs 17 residues. Deletions cut 4 bases from V and 1 base from J, with 23 bases between. CDR3 DNA (partial): TGCAGTGCTATTCTATCTTTTGGTAGGGGGGGGTCCTACGAG. It is translated as CSAILSFGRGGSYE. The entire CDR3 sequence reads CSAILSFGRGGSYEQYF.

This clone was recorded a few times. The read halts 3 residues ahead of the CDR3 end, with the missing end drawn from the germline J gene. The V gene is TRBV7-8, the J gene TRBJ2-4; TRBD1 might be the D (6 bases). The CDR3 contains 11 residues. Germline lookup yields CDR1 SGHVS and CDR2 FQNEAQ. The DNA read from the CDR3 is TGTGCCAGCAGCTTAGCAGGGGGT. It translates to CASSLAGG. The full-length CDR3 reads as CASSLAGGQYF.

A remark on this clone: Read coverage stops 3 residues before the CDR3 terminus; the germline J gene supplies the remainder. J is TRBJ1-1 and V is TRBV5-6, with 7 bases aligning to TRBD1. Germline lookup yields CDR1 SGHDT and CDR2 YYEEEE. This CDR3 is built from 14 residues. V lost 4 bases and J lost 2; bases outside the gene matches: 5. The CDR3 DNA, read in part, is TGTGCCAGCAGCCGTGACAGGGCAAACACTGAA. Amino acid sequence: CASSRDRANTE. The whole CDR3 sequence is CASSRDRANTEAFF.

At least ten counts were recorded for this clone. The read terminates 3 residues ahead of where the CDR3 ends, so the germline J gene completes it. The chain employs TRBV19 and TRBJ1-1; 9 bases map to TRBD1. V shed 6 bases and J 4 bases; nucleotides not matched to a gene: 6. There are 14 residues in the CDR3. The germline V gene has CDR1 LNHDA and CDR2 SQIVND (reference sequence). CDR3: CASSLRDRVTEAFF. CDR3 DNA (partial): TGTGCCAGTAGCCTCCGGGACAGGGTCACTGAA.

This clone was found many times. The read comes to an end 3 residues before the CDR3 does, leaving the germline J gene to fill in the end. V is TRBV5-1 and J is TRBJ2-3; 9 nucleotides align to TRBD2. The V segment lost 2 bases and the J segment 5 bases; nucleotides outside the gene matches: 27. Germline-derived CDR1 and CDR2 are SGHRS and YFSETQ. CDR3 length: 22 residues. Partial CDR3 DNA: TGCGCCAGCAGCTTCCCGTTCGGGGGGGAAACTCGCGGGAGGGCCTCCTTAGATACG. This encodes CASSFPFGGETRGRASLDT. The full-length CDR3 reads as CASSFPFGGETRGRASLDTQYF.

This clone was found many times. The sequenced fragment ends 3 residues before the CDR3 boundary, so the rest is inferred from the germline J gene. V usage is TRBV30 and J usage is TRBJ2-3; perhaps TRBD1 as D (5 bases). The CDR3 consists of 14 residues. From germline, CDR1 is GTSNPN and CDR2 SVGIG (reference sequence). The V end lost 7 bases, the J end lost 0 bases, and 14 bases lay between the germline ends. Incomplete CDR3 DNA: TGTGCCTTATACAGGTTACCTAGCACAGATACG. This codes for CALYRLPSTDT. Given in full, the CDR3 is CALYRLPSTDTQYF.